This TCR beta chain was recorded in a study of OX40 agonist ivuxolimab in advanced cancers. Study information: Across the patients, intravenous ivuxolimab was delivered every 2 weeks at 0.01 to 10 mg/kg. Among those treated, three patients had partial responses, one with hepatocellular carcinoma and two with cutaneous melanoma. Study-wide findings and caveats: The study found among the lowest clonal expansion in partial responders at 0.1-3.0 mg/kg.

Sequenced by immunoSEQ multiplex PCR; TCRdb stores in-frame clones only, minus some. Of around 85,000 clones listed, 91% are singletons. On this clone itself: The target antigen is unknown.

The sequencing here drew on CD4+ or CD8+ T cells sorted from blood, taken in a trial of the OX40 agonist ivuxolimab. The receptor comes from an adult with an advanced solid tumor such as melanoma, head and neck, liver or kidney cancer.

This chain's CDR3 is CASSLNARGNTEAFF. CDR3 sequence (DNA): TGTGCCAGCAGCTTAAATGCCAGGGGGAACACTGAAGCTTTCTTT. This sequence joins TRBV7-3 and TRBJ1-1, with D possibly being TRBD1 (6 bases). The V end was cut by 1 base, the J end by 1 base, with 10 bases between. CDR1 is SGHTA and CDR2 is FQGTGA in the germline V gene. The CDR3 totals 15 residues.